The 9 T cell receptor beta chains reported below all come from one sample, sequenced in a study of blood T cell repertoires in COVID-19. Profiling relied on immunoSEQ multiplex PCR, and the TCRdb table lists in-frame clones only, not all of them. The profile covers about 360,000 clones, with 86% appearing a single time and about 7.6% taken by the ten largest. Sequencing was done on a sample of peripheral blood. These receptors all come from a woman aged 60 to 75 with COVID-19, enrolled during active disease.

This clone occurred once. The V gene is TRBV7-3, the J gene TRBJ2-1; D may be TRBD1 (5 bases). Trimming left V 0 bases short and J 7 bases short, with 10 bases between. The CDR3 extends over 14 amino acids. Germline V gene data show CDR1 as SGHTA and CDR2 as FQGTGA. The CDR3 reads CASSLTRQPNEQFF. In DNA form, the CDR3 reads TGTGCCAGCAGCTTAACGAGACAGCCGAATGAGCAGTTCTTC.

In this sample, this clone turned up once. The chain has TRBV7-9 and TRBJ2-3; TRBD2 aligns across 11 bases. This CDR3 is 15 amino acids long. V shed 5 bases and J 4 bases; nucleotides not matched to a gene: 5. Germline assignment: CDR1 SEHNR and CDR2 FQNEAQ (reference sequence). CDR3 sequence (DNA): TGTGCCAGCAGCCCACCGGGACTAGCGGCAGATACGCAGTATTTT. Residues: CASSPPGLAADTQYF. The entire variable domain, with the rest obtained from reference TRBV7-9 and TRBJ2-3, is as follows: DTGVSQNPRHKITKRGQNVTFRCDPISEHNRLYWYRQTLGQGPEFLTYFQNEAQLEKSRLLSDRFSAERPKGSFSTLEIQRTEQGDSAMYLCASSPPGLAADTQYFGPGTRLTVL.

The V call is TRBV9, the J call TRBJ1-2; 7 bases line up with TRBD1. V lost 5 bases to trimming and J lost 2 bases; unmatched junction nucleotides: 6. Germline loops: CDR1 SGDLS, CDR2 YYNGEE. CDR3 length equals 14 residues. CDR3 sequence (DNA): TGTGCCAGCAGGGAAACACAGGGGAACTATGGCTACACCTTC. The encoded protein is CASRETQGNYGYTF.

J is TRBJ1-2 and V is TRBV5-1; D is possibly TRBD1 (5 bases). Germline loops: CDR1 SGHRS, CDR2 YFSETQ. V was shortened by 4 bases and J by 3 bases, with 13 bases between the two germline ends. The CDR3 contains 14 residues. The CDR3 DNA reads TGCGCCAGCAGCCTACTTGGGGCAGACTATGGCTACACCTTC. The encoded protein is CASSLLGADYGYTF.

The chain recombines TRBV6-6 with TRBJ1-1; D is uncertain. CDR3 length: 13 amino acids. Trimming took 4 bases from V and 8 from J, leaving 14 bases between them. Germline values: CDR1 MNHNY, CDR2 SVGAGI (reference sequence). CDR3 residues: CASSSDTPPEAFF. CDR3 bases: TGTGCCAGCAGTTCCGACACCCCGCCGGAAGCTTTCTTT.

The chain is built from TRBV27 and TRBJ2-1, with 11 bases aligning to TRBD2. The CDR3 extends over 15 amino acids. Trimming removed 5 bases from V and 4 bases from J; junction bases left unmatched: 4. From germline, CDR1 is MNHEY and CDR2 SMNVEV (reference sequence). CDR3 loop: CASSAGTSGYNEQFF. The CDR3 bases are TGTGCCAGCAGTGCCGGGACTAGCGGATACAATGAGCAGTTCTTC.

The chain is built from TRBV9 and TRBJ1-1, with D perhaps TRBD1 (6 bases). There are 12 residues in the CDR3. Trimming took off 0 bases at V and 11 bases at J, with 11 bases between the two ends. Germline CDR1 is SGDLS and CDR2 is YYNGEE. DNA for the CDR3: TGTGCCAGCAGCGTAGAGGGGGGGATGGCTTTCTTT. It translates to CASSVEGGMAFF.

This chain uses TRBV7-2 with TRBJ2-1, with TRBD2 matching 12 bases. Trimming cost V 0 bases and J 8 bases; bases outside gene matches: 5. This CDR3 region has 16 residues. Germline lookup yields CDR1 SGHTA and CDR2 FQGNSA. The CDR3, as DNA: TGTGCCAGCAGCTTAGCTTGGCTAGCGGGGGGGTATGAGCAGTTCTTC. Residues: CASSLAWLAGGYEQFF.

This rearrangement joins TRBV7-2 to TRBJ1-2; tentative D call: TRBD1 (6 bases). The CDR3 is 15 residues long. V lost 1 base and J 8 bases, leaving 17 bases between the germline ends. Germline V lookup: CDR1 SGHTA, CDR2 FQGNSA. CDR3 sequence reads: CASSLVPQGIGGYTF. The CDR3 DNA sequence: TGTGCCAGCAGCTTAGTCCCCCAGGGGATAGGGGGCTACACCTTC.